This is a list of T cell receptor beta chains from one sample in a study of shared clonotypes between healthy human individuals. Repertoires were generated with immunoSEQ multiplex PCR, while TCRdb's copy carries only in-frame clones and drops some. The table records fewer than 850,000 clones, roughly 87% of them present only once. Material for sequencing was memory CD8+ T cells from PBMCs. The receptors come from a man between 18 and 35 years old in good health. Some clones in this sample may be carry-over from other donors' samples. The CDR3 runs from the conserved cysteine through the conserved F or W. The order of the fields is V gene, J gene, CDR3 protein.

v_gene: TRBV29-1; j_gene: TRBJ2-7; CDR3aa: CSATDGFYEQYF
v_gene: TRBV14; j_gene: TRBJ2-3; CDR3aa: CASSRDRDTQYF
v_gene: TRBV5-4; j_gene: TRBJ2-1; CDR3aa: CASPGLADNEQFF
v_gene: TRBV19; j_gene: TRBJ1-3; CDR3aa: CASSTPEQGMLNTIYF
v_gene: TRBV7-9; j_gene: TRBJ1-4; CDR3aa: CASSLTGNEKLFF
v_gene: TRBV28; j_gene: TRBJ1-2; CDR3aa: CASSLQQGRGYTF
v_gene: TRBV28; j_gene: TRBJ2-7; CDR3aa: CASSLAAPGGTYEQYF
v_gene: TRBV7-3; j_gene: TRBJ2-5; CDR3aa: CASSSDPGGPWETQYF
v_gene: TRBV27; j_gene: TRBJ2-7; CDR3aa: CASRGGYEQYF
v_gene: TRBV28; j_gene: TRBJ1-2; CDR3aa: CASSPHVGEGYTF
v_gene: TRBV27; j_gene: TRBJ1-5; CDR3aa: CASSLGRSNQPQHF
v_gene: TRBV10-1; j_gene: TRBJ2-7; CDR3aa: CASSEIAGGTRSSYEQYF
v_gene: TRBV29-1; j_gene: TRBJ1-2; CDR3aa: CSVPGDRADYGYTF
v_gene: TRBV27; j_gene: TRBJ2-7; CDR3aa: CASSLLGPHEQYF
v_gene: TRBV9; j_gene: TRBJ1-2; CDR3aa: CASSLGSSLSYGYTF
v_gene: TRBV9; j_gene: TRBJ2-7; CDR3aa: CASSVGPASSYEQYF
v_gene: TRBV6-5; j_gene: TRBJ2-4; CDR3aa: CASRDRHVAKNIQYF
v_gene: TRBV9; j_gene: TRBJ2-6; CDR3aa: CASSGSGANVLTF
v_gene: TRBV7-2; j_gene: TRBJ2-1; CDR3aa: CASSLGEGIYNEQFF
v_gene: TRBV2; j_gene: TRBJ2-5; CDR3aa: CASSEGPPGETQYF
v_gene: TRBV6-1; j_gene: TRBJ1-1; CDR3aa: CASSVRSGTEAFF
v_gene: TRBV7-9; j_gene: TRBJ2-1; CDR3aa: CASSLGLGVKYNEQFF
v_gene: TRBV28; j_gene: TRBJ1-1; CDR3aa: CASSLVGGPMNTEAFF
v_gene: TRBV5-1; j_gene: TRBJ2-1; CDR3aa: CASSLLVGSSYNEQFF
v_gene: TRBV13; j_gene: TRBJ1-1; CDR3aa: CASSLGRGRGTEAFF
v_gene: TRBV10-3; j_gene: TRBJ2-3; CDR3aa: CAIREGVRTDTQYF
v_gene: TRBV6-6; j_gene: TRBJ2-7; CDR3aa: CASSPGLAGAGYEQYF
v_gene: TRBV7-9; j_gene: TRBJ1-4; CDR3aa: CAPHPSRREKLFF
v_gene: TRBV4-2; j_gene: TRBJ2-3; CDR3aa: CASSETIAGYSTDTQYF
v_gene: TRBV29-1; j_gene: TRBJ2-7; CDR3aa: CSVELDNSYEQYF
v_gene: TRBV28; j_gene: TRBJ1-4; CDR3aa: CASGTGAGEKLFF
v_gene: TRBV7-9; j_gene: TRBJ2-7; CDR3aa: CASSSGQTYEQYF
v_gene: TRBV29-1; j_gene: TRBJ1-2; CDR3aa: CSVEGVTGDYGYTF
v_gene: TRBV16; j_gene: TRBJ2-7; CDR3aa: CASSQWNYEQYF
v_gene: TRBV6-5; j_gene: TRBJ1-2; CDR3aa: CASSYVTGGNYGYTF
v_gene: TRBV4-3; j_gene: TRBJ2-7; CDR3aa: CASSQGMERGLYEQYF
v_gene: TRBV13; j_gene: TRBJ1-1; CDR3aa: CASSTRQENTEAFF
v_gene: TRBV9; j_gene: TRBJ1-1; CDR3aa: CASSEGQGDTEAFF
v_gene: TRBV7-8; j_gene: TRBJ2-1; CDR3aa: CASSLGGLRHPYNEQFF
v_gene: TRBV5-4; j_gene: TRBJ1-5; CDR3aa: CASSPGGQGFQPQHF
v_gene: TRBV28; j_gene: TRBJ1-5; CDR3aa: CASSLRGGNQPQHF
v_gene: TRBV6-6; j_gene: TRBJ1-2; CDR3aa: CASSPGTGYGGYTF
v_gene: TRBV5-1; j_gene: TRBJ2-7; CDR3aa: CASSLRLVPDEQYF
v_gene: TRBV29-1; j_gene: TRBJ2-7; CDR3aa: CSVVYRSEQYF
v_gene: TRBV27; j_gene: NA; CDR3aa: CASSLGTGLYEQYF
v_gene: TRBV9; j_gene: TRBJ2-1; CDR3aa: CASSVARDLYNEQFF
v_gene: TRBV14; j_gene: TRBJ1-2; CDR3aa: CASSPGGRNGYTF
v_gene: TRBV28; j_gene: TRBJ2-1; CDR3aa: CASTTDNYNEQFF
v_gene: TRBV29-1; j_gene: TRBJ1-1; CDR3aa: CSVYSGTEAFF
v_gene: TRBV5-5; j_gene: TRBJ2-1; CDR3aa: CASSSPGTGIHNEQFF